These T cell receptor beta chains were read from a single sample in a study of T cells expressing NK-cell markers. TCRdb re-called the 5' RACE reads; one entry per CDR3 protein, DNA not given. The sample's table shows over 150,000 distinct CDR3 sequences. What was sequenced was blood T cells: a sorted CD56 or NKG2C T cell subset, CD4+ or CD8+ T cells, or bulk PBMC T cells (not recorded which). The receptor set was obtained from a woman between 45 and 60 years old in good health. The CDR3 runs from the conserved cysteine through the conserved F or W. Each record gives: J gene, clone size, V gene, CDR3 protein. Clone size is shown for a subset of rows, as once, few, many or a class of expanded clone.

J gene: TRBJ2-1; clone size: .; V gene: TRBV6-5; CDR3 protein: CANREAEWNEQFF
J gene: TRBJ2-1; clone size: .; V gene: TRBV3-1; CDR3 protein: CASSQASDGEQFF
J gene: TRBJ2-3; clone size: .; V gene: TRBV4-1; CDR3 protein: CASSQERRTDTQYF
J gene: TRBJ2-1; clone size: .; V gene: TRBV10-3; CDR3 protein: CAISEGRPNEQFF
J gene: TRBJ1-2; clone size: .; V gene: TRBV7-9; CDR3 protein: CASSEVGGGYTF
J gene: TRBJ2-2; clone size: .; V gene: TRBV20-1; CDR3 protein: CSAPRVAGTNTGELFF
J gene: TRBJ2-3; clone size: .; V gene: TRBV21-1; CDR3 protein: CASSTAGDCTDTQYF
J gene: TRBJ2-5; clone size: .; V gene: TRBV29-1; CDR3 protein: CSVELSESETQYF
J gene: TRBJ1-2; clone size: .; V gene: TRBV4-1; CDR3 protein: CASSQGYGNYGYTF
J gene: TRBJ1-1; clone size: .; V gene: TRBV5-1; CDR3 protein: CASRKPTGRVTEAFF
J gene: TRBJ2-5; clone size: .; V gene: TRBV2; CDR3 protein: CASSEGFRLETQYF
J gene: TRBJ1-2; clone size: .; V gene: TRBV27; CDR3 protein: CATQDGTYGYTF
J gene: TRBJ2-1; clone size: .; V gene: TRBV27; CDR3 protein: CASSLTPAGLAGVNEQFF
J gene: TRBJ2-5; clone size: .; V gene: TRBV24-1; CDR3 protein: CATSGGLGLTQYF
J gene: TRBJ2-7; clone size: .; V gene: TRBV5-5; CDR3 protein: CASNAPPRGSLGEQYF
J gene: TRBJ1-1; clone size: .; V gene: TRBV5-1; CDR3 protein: CASSVTRGLNEAFF
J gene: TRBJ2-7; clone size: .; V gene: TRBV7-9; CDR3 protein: CASSTHDSYEQYF
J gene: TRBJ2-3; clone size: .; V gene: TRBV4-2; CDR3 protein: CASSQVAGRTDTQYF
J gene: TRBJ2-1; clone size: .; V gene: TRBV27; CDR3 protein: CASSPGTTYNEQFF
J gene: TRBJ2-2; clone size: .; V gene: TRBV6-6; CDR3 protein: CASSYEGRAGELFF
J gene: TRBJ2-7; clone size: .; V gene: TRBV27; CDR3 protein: CASGDSTEPLEQYF
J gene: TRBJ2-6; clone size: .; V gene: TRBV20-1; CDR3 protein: CSATHNEGSGANVLTF
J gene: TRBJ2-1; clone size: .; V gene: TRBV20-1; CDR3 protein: CSARGSLDSYNEQFF
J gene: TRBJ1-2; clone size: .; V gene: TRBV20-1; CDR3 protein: CSARGGFGYTF
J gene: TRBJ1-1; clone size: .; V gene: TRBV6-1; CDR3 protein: CASTVMNTEAFF
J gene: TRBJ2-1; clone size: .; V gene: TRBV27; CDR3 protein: CASSNGQGSLYEQFF
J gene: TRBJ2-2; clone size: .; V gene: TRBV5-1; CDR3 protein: CASKNPTQPGELFF
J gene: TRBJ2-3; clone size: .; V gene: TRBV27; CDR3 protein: CASSLSSLVAGAGDTQYF
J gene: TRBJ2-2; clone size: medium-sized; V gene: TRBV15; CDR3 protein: CATSTDREATGELFF
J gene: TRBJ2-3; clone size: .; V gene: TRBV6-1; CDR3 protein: CASSEALGQGAADTQYF
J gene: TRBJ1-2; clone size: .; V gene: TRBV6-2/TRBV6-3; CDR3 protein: CASSYSTWGSGYTF
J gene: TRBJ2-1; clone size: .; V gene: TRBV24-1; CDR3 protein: CATSDAFGGDRGYNEQFF
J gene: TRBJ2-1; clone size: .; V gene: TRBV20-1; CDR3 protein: CSARKDNYNEQFF
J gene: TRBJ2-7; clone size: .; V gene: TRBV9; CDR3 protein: CASSVEGNVRDEQYF
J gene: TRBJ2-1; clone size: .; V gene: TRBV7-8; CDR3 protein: CASSLLGAGDYNEQFF
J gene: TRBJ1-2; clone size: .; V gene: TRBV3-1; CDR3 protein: CASSQEIDGYTF
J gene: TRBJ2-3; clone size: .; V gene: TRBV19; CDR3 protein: CASGDSTDTQYF
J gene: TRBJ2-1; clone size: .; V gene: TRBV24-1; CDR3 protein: CATASPLARNEQFF
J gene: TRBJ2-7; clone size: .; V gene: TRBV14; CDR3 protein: CASSQGGSFEQYF
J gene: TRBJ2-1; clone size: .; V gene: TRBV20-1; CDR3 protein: CSARPLREGLSEQFF
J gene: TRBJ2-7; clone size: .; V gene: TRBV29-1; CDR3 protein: CSVAFGTGDEQYF